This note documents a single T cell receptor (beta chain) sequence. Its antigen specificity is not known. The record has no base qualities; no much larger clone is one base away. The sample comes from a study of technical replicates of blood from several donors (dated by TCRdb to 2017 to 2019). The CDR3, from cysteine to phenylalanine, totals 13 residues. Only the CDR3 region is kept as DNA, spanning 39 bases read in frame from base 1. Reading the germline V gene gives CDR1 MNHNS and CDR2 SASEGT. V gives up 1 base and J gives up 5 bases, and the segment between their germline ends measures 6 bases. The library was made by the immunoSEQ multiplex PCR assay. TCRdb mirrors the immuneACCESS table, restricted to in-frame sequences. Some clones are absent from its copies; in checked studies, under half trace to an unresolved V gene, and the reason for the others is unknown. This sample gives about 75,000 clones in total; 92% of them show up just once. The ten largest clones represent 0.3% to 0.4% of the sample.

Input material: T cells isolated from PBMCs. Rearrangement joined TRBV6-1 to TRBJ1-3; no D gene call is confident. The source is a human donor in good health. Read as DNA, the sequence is TGTGCCAGCAGTGAAGTAGAGAGAAACACCATATATTTT. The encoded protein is CASSEVERNTIYF.